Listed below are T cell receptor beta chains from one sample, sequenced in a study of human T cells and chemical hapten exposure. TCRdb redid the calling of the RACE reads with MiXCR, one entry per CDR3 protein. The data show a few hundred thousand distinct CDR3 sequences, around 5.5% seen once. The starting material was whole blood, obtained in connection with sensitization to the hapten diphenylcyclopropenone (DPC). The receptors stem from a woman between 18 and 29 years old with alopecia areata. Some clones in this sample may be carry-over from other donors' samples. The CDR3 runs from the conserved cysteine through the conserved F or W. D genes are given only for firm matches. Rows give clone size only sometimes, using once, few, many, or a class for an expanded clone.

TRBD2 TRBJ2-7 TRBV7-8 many CASSLGASGAHEQYF TGTGCCAGCAGCTTAGGAGCTAGCGGGGCCCACGAGCAGTACTTC
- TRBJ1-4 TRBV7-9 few CASSYRDTNEKLFF TGTGCCAGCAGCTACCGGGACACTAATGAAAAACTGTTTTTT
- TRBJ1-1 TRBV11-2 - CASSFQNTGSTEAFF TGTGCCAGCAGCTTCCAAAACACAGGGTCCACTGAAGCTTTCTTT
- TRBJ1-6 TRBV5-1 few CASSLLDNLESLHF TGCGCCAGCAGCCTACTGGACAATCTCGAATCCCTCCACTTT
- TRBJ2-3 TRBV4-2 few CASSQGAENPTDTQYF TGTGCCAGCAGCCAAGGAGCGGAGAACCCCACAGATACGCAGTATTTT
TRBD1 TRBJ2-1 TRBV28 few CASSFLGTVTYNEQFF TGTGCCAGCAGTTTCCTCGGGACAGTAACCTACAATGAGCAGTTCTTC
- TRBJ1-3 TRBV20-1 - CSARNASLNTIYF TGCAGTGCTAGAAACGCCAGCTTAAACACCATATATTTT
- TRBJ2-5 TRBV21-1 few CASRKVRETQYF TGTGCCAGCAGAAAGGTCCGAGAGACCCAGTACTTC
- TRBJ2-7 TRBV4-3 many CASSQDLNSPYEQYF TGCGCCAGCAGCCAAGATCTCAACAGTCCCTACGAGCAGTACTTC
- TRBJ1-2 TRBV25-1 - CASSEEWAGYTF TGTGCCAGCAGTGAAGAGTGGGCTGGCTACACCTTC
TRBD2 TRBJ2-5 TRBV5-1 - CATSGLAGAQETQYF TGCGCCACCTCGGGACTAGCGGGGGCCCAAGAGACCCAGTACTTC
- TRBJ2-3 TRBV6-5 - CAIRKGGTRTQYF TGTGCCATCCGCAAGGGTGGGACTCGGACGCAGTATTTT
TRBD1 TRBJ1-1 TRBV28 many CASSLTGTGGTEAFF TGTGCCAGCAGTTTAACCGGGACAGGGGGCACTGAAGCTTTCTTT
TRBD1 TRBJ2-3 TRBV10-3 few CAISERFTNRGRTDTQYF TGTGCCATCAGTGAGAGGTTTACGAACAGGGGGCGTACAGATACGCAGTATTTT
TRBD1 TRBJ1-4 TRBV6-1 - CASRYGTGNEKLFF TGTGCCAGCAGGTACGGGACAGGGAATGAAAAACTGTTTTTT
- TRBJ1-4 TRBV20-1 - CSAPSAGANEKLFF TGCAGTGCCCCGTCGGCAGGCGCAAATGAAAAACTGTTTTTT
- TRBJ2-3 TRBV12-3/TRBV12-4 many CASSSSGQAISTDTQYF TGTGCCAGCAGTTCCTCTGGGCAGGCGATTTCCACAGATACGCAGTATTTT
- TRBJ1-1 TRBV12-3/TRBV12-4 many CASSREDRRTEAFF TGTGCCAGCAGCCGGGAGGACCGGAGGACTGAAGCTTTCTTT
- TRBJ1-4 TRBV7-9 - CASSLAGLTKGEKLFF TGTGCCAGCAGCTTAGCGGGACTGACAAAGGGTGAAAAACTGTTTTTT
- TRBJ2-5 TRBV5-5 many CASSFLGGRGETQYF TGTGCCAGCAGCTTTCTCGGGGGGCGCGGTGAGACCCAGTACTTC
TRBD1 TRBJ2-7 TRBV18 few CASSTDRGSNEQYF TGTGCCAGCTCGACGGACAGGGGTAGCAACGAGCAGTACTTC
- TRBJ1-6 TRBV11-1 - CASSPLAMGSPLHF TGTGCCAGCAGCCCTCTTGCGATGGGTTCACCCCTCCACTTT
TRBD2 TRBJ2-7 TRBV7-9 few CASSLVLAGAEQYF TGTGCCAGCAGCTTAGTACTAGCGGGGGCCGAGCAGTACTTC
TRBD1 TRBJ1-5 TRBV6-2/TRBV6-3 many CASRTGDSGNQPQHF TGTGCCAGCAGAACGGGGGACAGCGGTAATCAGCCCCAGCATTTT
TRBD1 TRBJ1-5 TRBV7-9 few CASSQTGTQPQHF TGTGCCAGCAGCCAGACAGGGACTCAGCCCCAGCATTTT
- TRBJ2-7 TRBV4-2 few CASSQDRGRAAEQYF TGTGCCAGCAGCCAAGATCGGGGCCGAGCCGCCGAGCAGTACTTC
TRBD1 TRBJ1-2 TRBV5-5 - CASSNSTGAYGYTF TGTGCCAGCAGTAACTCGACAGGGGCATATGGCTACACCTTC
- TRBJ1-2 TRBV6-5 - CASSRSGPIYGYTF TGTGCCAGCAGCCGTTCGGGGCCTATCTATGGCTACACCTTC
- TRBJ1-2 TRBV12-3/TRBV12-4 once CASTPSGRYGYTF TGTGCCAGCACCCCGTCGGGTCGCTATGGCTACACCTTC
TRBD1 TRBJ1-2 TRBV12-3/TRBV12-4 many CASSLVLGQYNYGYTF TGTGCCAGCAGTTTAGTTTTGGGACAGTATAACTATGGCTACACCTTC
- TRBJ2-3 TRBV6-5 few CASSYQSSTDTQYF TGTGCCAGCAGTTACCAATCGAGCACAGATACGCAGTATTTT
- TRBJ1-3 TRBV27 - CASRSIQTGRSGNTIYF TGTGCCAGCAGATCGATCCAGACAGGACGCTCTGGAAACACCATATATTTT
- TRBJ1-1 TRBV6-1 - CASSEVDRAEAFF TGTGCCAGCAGTGAAGTCGATAGGGCTGAAGCTTTCTTT
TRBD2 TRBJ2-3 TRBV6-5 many CASSYGAGAGTDTQYF TGTGCCAGCAGTTACGGAGCGGGGGCCGGGACAGATACGCAGTATTTT
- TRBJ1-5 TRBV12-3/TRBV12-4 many CASSFHRENQPQHF TGTGCCAGCAGTTTCCACAGGGAGAATCAGCCCCAGCATTTT
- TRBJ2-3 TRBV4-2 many CASSHWGASTDTQYF TGTGCCAGCAGCCATTGGGGGGCTAGCACAGATACGCAGTATTTT
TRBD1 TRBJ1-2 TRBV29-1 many CSVGEGRGQYGYTF TGCAGCGTTGGCGAGGGTAGGGGGCAATATGGCTACACCTTC
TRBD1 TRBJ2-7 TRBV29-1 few CSVESARGTGIYEQYF TGCAGCGTTGAGTCCGCCCGTGGGACAGGGATCTACGAGCAGTACTTC
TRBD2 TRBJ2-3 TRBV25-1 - CASSEWGLAGGADTQYF TGTGCCAGCAGTGAATGGGGACTAGCGGGGGGGGCAGATACGCAGTATTTT
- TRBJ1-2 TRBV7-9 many CASSPDPYGYTF TGTGCCAGCAGCCCAGACCCGTATGGCTACACCTTC
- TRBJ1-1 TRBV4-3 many CASSQAIENTEAFF TGCGCCAGCAGCCAAGCGATAGAGAACACTGAAGCTTTCTTT
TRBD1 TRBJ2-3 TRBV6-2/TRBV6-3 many CASSSTGTGFADTQYF TGTGCCAGCAGTTCCACCGGGACAGGGTTTGCAGATACGCAGTATTTT
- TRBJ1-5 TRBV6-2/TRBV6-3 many CASSLIDQPQHF TGTGCCAGCAGCCTAATTGATCAGCCCCAGCATTTT
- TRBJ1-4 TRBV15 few CATSQEAGPNEKLFF TGTGCCACCAGCCAAGAGGCGGGACCTAATGAAAAACTGTTTTTT
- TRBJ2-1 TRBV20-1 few CSAVGSSYNEQFF TGCAGTGCTGTAGGTAGCTCCTACAATGAGCAGTTCTTC
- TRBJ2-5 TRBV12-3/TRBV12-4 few CASSSSVGRTQYF TGTGCCAGCAGTTCTTCCGTGGGTCGGACCCAGTACTTC
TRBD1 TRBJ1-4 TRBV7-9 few CASSLAGQGNEKLFF TGTGCCAGCAGCTTAGCCGGACAGGGGAATGAAAAACTGTTTTTT
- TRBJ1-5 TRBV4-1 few CASSQDGGRGSGNQPQHF TGCGCCAGCAGCCAAGATGGAGGCAGGGGCTCGGGCAATCAGCCCCAGCATTTT
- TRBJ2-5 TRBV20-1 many CSAKSGTFQETQYF TGCAGTGCTAAAAGCGGAACGTTCCAAGAGACCCAGTACTTC
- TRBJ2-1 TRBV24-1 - CATSEADSLGGNEQFF TGTGCCACCAGTGAAGCGGACAGCCTTGGTGGCAATGAGCAGTTCTTC
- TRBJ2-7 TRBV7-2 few CASSLGGVGYEQYF TGTGCCAGCAGCTTAGGCGGGGTAGGGTACGAGCAGTACTTC
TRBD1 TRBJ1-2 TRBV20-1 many CSARARTGLNYGYTF TGCAGTGCTAGAGCTCGGACAGGGCTTAACTATGGCTACACCTTC
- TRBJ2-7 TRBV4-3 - CASSHRYGEQYF TGCGCCAGCAGCCACCGATACGGCGAGCAGTACTTC
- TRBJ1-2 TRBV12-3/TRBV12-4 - CASSLDGGGYGYTF TGTGCCAGCAGTTTAGATGGCGGAGGCTATGGCTACACCTTC
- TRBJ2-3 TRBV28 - CASSLRLGTDTQYF TGTGCCAGCAGTTTAAGATTGGGGACAGATACGCAGTATTTT
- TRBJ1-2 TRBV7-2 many CASSLGLGSGYGYTF TGTGCCAGCAGCTTAGGACTGGGTTCTGGATATGGCTACACCTTC
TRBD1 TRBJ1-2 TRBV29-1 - CSGGGSVDRDGYTF TGCAGCGGAGGAGGGAGCGTGGACAGGGATGGCTACACCTTC
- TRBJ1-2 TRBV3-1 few CASSQGTRGFYGYTF TGTGCCAGCAGCCAAGGTACCCGCGGGTTCTATGGCTACACCTTC